One T cell receptor beta chain is described in this entry. Its specific antigen is unknown. No per-base quality is available; no much larger clone lies one base away. The data stem from a study of OX40 agonist ivuxolimab in advanced cancers. Broadly, across the study: Ivuxolimab was an agonistic, fully human IgG2 monoclonal antibody directed against OX40 (CD134), a costimulatory receptor. Intravenous ivuxolimab was administered to patients every 2 weeks at six dose levels: 0.01, 0.1, 0.3, 1.5, 3 and 10 mg/kg. Patients were allowed to have had prior anti-PD-1, anti-PD-L1 or anti-CTLA-4 therapy, and 40% of the dose-escalation patients had been treated with checkpoint inhibitors. Peripheral TCRbeta sequencing was intended to test whether TCR sequence diversity was altered and clonal T-cell expansion was caused by ivuxolimab. Partial responses occurred in three dose-escalation patients: two with cutaneous melanoma and one with hepatocellular carcinoma. The paper covers the monotherapy dose-escalation part of the phase I ivuxolimab trial, which included N ≈ 57 patients. In the dose-escalation cohort, roughly 80% of patients were male, and the mean age was approximately 60 years, with a range of roughly 20 to 80. Of the roughly 52 dose-escalation patients, hepatocellular carcinoma was present in 19, melanoma in roughly 15, renal cell carcinoma in 9 and head and neck cancer in 9.

Patients with a history of autoimmune disease or receiving systemic immunosuppression were excluded from the trial. Peripheral blood for TCR sequencing was collected from all dose cohorts at baseline, on cycle 4 day 1, and on cycle 7 day 1. The samples were taken from a phase I, first-in-human, multicenter, open-label dose-escalation trial of ivuxolimab. Adults with locally advanced or metastatic melanoma, renal cell carcinoma, hepatocellular carcinoma or head and neck squamous cell carcinoma were enrolled in the trial. Before TCR sequencing, CD4+ T cells and CD8+ T cells were sorted from peripheral blood as separate populations. The paper's findings and limits, for the study overall: Antigen specificity was not determined for the clonally expanded peripheral T cells. At doses from 0.1 to 3.0 mg/kg, clonal expansion was seen in both CD4+ and CD8+ blood T cells between baseline and week 6. After ivuxolimab, CD8+ T cells had more expanded clones than CD4+ T cells on average. Partial responders in the 0.1-3.0 mg/kg groups had among the lowest normalized peripheral clonal expansion, especially among CD8+ T cells. Low levels of normalized T-cell clonal expansion were also shown by some nonresponding patients.

Genomic DNA was extracted from sorted cells for sequencing of the TCRbeta CDR3 region. The immunoSEQ Assay was used for sequencing of TCRbeta CDR3 regions. Imported from immuneACCESS, the table was reduced by TCRdb to in-frame sequences with V and J called. These copies leave out some clones; in studies compared against another copy, an unresolved V gene accounts for under half, and the cause of the remainder is not known. Here the sample has about 70,000 clones; around 88% occur a single time. The ten most abundant clones make up roughly 0.9% of the sample. The CDR3, cysteine through phenylalanine, is 13 amino acids long. The only DNA kept is the CDR3, 39 bases in frame from the first base. V trim: 2 bases; J trim: 7 bases; unmatched bases: 5. Reading the germline V gene gives CDR1 MDHEN and CDR2 SYDVKM.

The sequence is built from TRBV28 and TRBJ2-7, with 7 middle bases fitting TRBD2. Source: CD4+ or CD8+ T cells sorted from blood, taken in a trial of the OX40 agonist ivuxolimab. The TCR was taken from an adult with an advanced solid tumor such as melanoma, head and neck, liver or kidney cancer. DNA sequence: TGTGCCAGCAGTTTAGCGGGGGTAGTTGAGCAGTACTTC. This codes for CASSLAGVVEQYF.